This T cell receptor (beta chain) was identified in a study of shared clonotypes between healthy human individuals. Study findings and constraints: Against clonotypes common to all four donors, non-shared ones had lower generation probabilities.

In regard to this clone: Its antigen remains unidentified.

This table comes from immunoSEQ multiplex PCR, and its TCRdb copy is limited to in-frame clones, with some not included. The sample yields around 320,000 clones, around 86% seen once. Donors were Caucasian adults residing in Nashville, Tennessee, USA. The V and J ends lost 7 bases and 0 bases respectively, with 9 bases between them. The V gene's germline CDR1 is LNHDA and CDR2 SQIVND (reference sequence). The CDR3 sequence is 13 residues long. This chain uses TRBV19 with TRBJ1-2; possibly TRBD1 for D (5 bases). The source of this sequence is a man between 18 and 35 years old in good health. Source material: memory CD8+ T cells sorted from blood. The subset denotes: CD45RO+ cells pooled with CCR7-negative TemRA cells. The CDR3 nucleotides read TGTGCCAGTAAAGGGGCAGCTAACTATGGCTACACCTTC. Translated, it gives CASKGAANYGYTF. The full variable domain, its missing parts supplied by reference TRBV19 and TRBJ1-2, is DGGITQSPKYLFRKEGQNVTLSCEQNLNHDAMYWYRQDPGQGLRLIYYSQIVNDFQKGDIAEGYSVSREKKESFPLTVTSAQKNPTAFYLCASKGAANYGYTFGSGTRLTVV.